The 20 T cell receptor beta chains in this list originate from one sample, sequenced in a study of blood T cell repertoires in COVID-19. TCRdb's copy holds only in-frame clones and misses some; the assay was immunoSEQ multiplex PCR. The top ten hold around 0.89% of the sample, which has fewer than 250,000 clones, approximately 85% seen once. The sequencing sample was made of peripheral blood. All receptors derive from a man in his forties with acute or convalescent COVID-19.

The CDR3 sequence: CASSPKSLATNEKLFF. The CDR3 DNA reads TGTGCCAGCTCACCAAAGAGCCTTGCAACTAATGAAAAACTGTTTTTT. V gene TRBV18 combines with J gene TRBJ1-4, with D unclear. This CDR3 comprises 16 residues. CDR1 is KGHSH and CDR2 is LQKENI in the germline V gene. The V and J ends lost 2 bases and 0 bases respectively, with 10 bases between them.

V gene TRBV5-1 combines with J gene TRBJ1-2; a possible D gene is TRBD1 (5 bases). The V gene's germline CDR1 is SGHRS and CDR2 YFSETQ. The CDR3 consists of 12 residues. The ends were cut back, 2 bases at V and 6 bases at J, with 8 bases in the middle. CDR3 coding DNA: TGCGCCAGCAGCTTTCAAGGGGATGGCTACACCTTC. It encodes CASSFQGDGYTF.

This chain connects TRBV14 to TRBJ1-2, with 9 bases matching TRBD1. The CDR3 length is 16 residues. V gave up 4 bases and J gave up 6 bases; unmatched junction bases: 12. Germline CDR1 reads SGHDN; CDR2 reads FVKESK. In DNA form, the CDR3 reads TGTGCCAGCAGCCCACTAGGGACAGGGCTCTTTGATGGCTACACCTTC. Protein: CASSPLGTGLFDGYTF.

The gene calls are TRBV24-1 and TRBJ2-2, with a possible D match to TRBD1 (5 bases). The germline V and J ends were trimmed by 0 bases and 4 bases, with 14 bases remaining between them. This CDR3 is built from 17 residues. From germline, CDR1 is KGHDR and CDR2 SFDVKD. CDR3 protein: CATSDLFQGSGTGELFF. As DNA, the CDR3 is TGTGCCACCAGTGATTTGTTCCAGGGATCGGGCACCGGGGAGCTGTTTTTT.

The chain has TRBV6-5 and TRBJ1-2; TRBD1 agrees at 9 bases. The CDR3 length is 15 residues. V gave up 5 bases and J gave up 2 bases; unmatched junction bases: 6. Germline V CDR1 and CDR2: MNHEY, SVGAGI. CDR3 coding DNA: TGTGCCAGCAGTCCCGGGGACAGGGCCAACTATGGCTACACCTTC. It translates to CASSPGDRANYGYTF.

This clone was seen just once. The V and J genes are TRBV11-3 and TRBJ2-3; no reliable D call. The CDR3 runs to 13 residues. Germline V gene sequence: CDR1 SGHNT, CDR2 YENEEA. Deletions cut 6 bases from V and 9 bases from J, with 16 bases between. CDR3 loop: CASSSLVGSTQYF. As DNA, the CDR3 is TGTGCCAGCAGTTCCCTCGTTGGCTCCACGCAGTATTTT.

This clone appeared once. This chain joins TRBV6-5 and TRBJ2-1; TRBD1 is a possible D gene (7 bases). In germline, CDR1 is MNHEY, CDR2 SVGAGI. The CDR3 extends over 15 amino acids. V gave up 6 bases and J gave up 7 bases, with 19 bases separating them. The CDR3 coding sequence is TGTGCCAGCAGGGACCAGGGGGGTAAGGGAAATGAGCAGTTCTTC. Its translation: CASRDQGGKGNEQFF.

CDR3 sequence: CASSPQGQRYNSPLHF. CDR3 in DNA: TGTGCCAGCAGCCCCCAGGGACAGAGATATAATTCACCCCTCCACTTT. The V call is TRBV3-1 (or the pseudogene TRBV3-2), the J call TRBJ1-6; 7 nucleotides align to TRBD1. After removal of 4 bases from V and 4 bases from J, the junction contained 7 bases not matched to a gene. Germline V CDR1 and CDR2: LGHDT, YNNKEL (reference sequence). This CDR3 spans 16 amino acids.

The chain employs TRBV29-1 and TRBJ2-3; TRBD1 matches 9 bases. The CDR3 runs 13 residues. Trimming removed 6 bases from V and 4 bases from J; junction bases left unmatched: 5. From germline, CDR1 is SQVTM and CDR2 ANQGSEA. Here the CDR3 reads CSVPGTGSDTQYF. For the CDR3, the DNA is TGCAGCGTCCCCGGGACAGGGTCAGATACGCAGTATTTT.

This sequence joins TRBV19 and TRBJ1-5; D unresolved. The germline V and J ends were trimmed by 1 base and 3 bases, with 10 bases remaining between them. CDR3 length equals 15 residues. Germline assignment: CDR1 LNHDA and CDR2 SQIVND (reference sequence). The CDR3 DNA is TGTGCCAGTAGTATAGGCGCCATCTCCAATCAGCCCCAGCATTTT. This sequence encodes CASSIGAISNQPQHF.

This sequence joins TRBV14 and TRBJ1-1, with no clear D. CDR1 and CDR2 from the germline V gene are SGHDN and FVKESK. Trimming pared 1 base from V and 5 bases from J, leaving 5 bases between. This CDR3 contains 12 residues. CDR3 DNA sequence: TGTGCCAGCAGCCAAGTGAGAACTGAAGCTTTCTTT. This gives the protein CASSQVRTEAFF.

The chain uses TRBV6-4 and TRBJ1-5; a possible D gene is TRBD1 (6 bases). Germline CDR1 MRHNA, CDR2 SNTAGT. This CDR3 contains 14 residues. With 6 bases removed from V and 3 bases from J, the gap between germline ends came to 12 bases. The CDR3 sequence is CASRPTGLNQPQHF. The CDR3 DNA follows: TGTGCCAGCAGGCCGACAGGACTCAATCAGCCCCAGCATTTT.

This rearrangement joins TRBV6-1 to TRBJ1-5; 10 bases agree with TRBD1. Germline CDR1 is MNHNS and CDR2 is SASEGT. The CDR3 has 15 residues. The V gene end was trimmed by 2 bases and the J gene end by 5 bases; junction bases not matched to a gene: 3. CDR3: CASSETDRGYQPQHF. As DNA, the CDR3 is TGTGCCAGCAGTGAAACGGACAGGGGGTATCAGCCCCAGCATTTT.

The sample holds a few counts of this clone. The chain couples TRBV27 to TRBJ2-1; possible D gene TRBD1, 6 bases. Germline V gene lookup returns CDR1 MNHEY and CDR2 SMNVEV (reference sequence). The CDR3 extends over 13 amino acids. Deletions cut 5 bases from V and 12 bases from J, with 17 bases between. The CDR3: CASSISTGTMQFF. The CDR3 coding sequence is TGTGCCAGCAGTATCTCAACCGGGACAATGCAGTTCTTC.

The V and J genes are TRBV29-1 and TRBJ1-4, with a weak D call TRBD1 (5 bases). CDR3 length: 12 residues. V was cut by 5 bases and J by 11 bases, with 15 bases left in between. CDR1 is SQVTM, CDR2 ANQGSEA, per germline. This chain's CDR3 is CSVNPEGRKLFF. The CDR3 DNA is TGCAGCGTTAACCCAGAGGGGAGGAAACTGTTTTTT.

V is TRBV4-1 and J is TRBJ2-3; D is ambiguous. This CDR3 has 15 residues. Germline lookup yields CDR1 MGHRA and CDR2 YSYEKL. V shed 0 bases and J shed 6 bases, with 13 bases lying between them. The CDR3 DNA follows: TGCGCCAGCAGCCAAGATTGGCCCCCCCAGGATACGCAGTATTTT. It specifies CASSQDWPPQDTQYF.

The V gene is TRBV5-6, the J gene TRBJ1-2; the match to TRBD1 covers 9 bases. This CDR3 spans 15 amino acids. The J segment lost 5 bases and the V segment lost 5 bases, leaving 10 bases of the junction unmatched. Germline V lookup: CDR1 SGHDT, CDR2 YYEEEE. CDR3 nucleotide sequence: TGTGCCAGCAGTGACGGGACAGGGCTCGGGTATGGCTACACCTTC. Translation: CASSDGTGLGYGYTF.

This chain uses TRBV7-6 with TRBJ1-5; D is uncertain. V was shortened by 2 bases and J by 6 bases, with 8 bases between the two germline ends. The V gene's germline CDR1 is SGHVS and CDR2 FNYEAQ. The CDR3 is made up of 13 amino acids. The CDR3 nucleotides are TGTGCCAGCAGCTTATGGGAGGCTCAGCCCCAGCATTTT. Translating gives CASSLWEAQPQHF.

The DNA of the CDR3 is TGCGCCAGCAGCCAAGTCGGGCTAGCCGAAGATACGCAGTATTTT. Translating gives CASSQVGLAEDTQYF. This rearrangement joins TRBV4-1 to TRBJ2-3; tentatively, D is TRBD2 (5 bases). The CDR3 sequence is 15 residues long. CDR1 and CDR2 (germline): MGHRA, YSYEKL. Trimming stripped 1 base from V and 5 bases from J, with 13 bases between.

The J gene is TRBJ2-1, the V gene TRBV12-5, with 9 bases lining up with TRBD1. Trimming at V came to 5 bases and at J to 8 bases, leaving 7 bases not matched to a gene. There are 14 residues in the CDR3. Germline CDR1 LGHNT, CDR2 FRNRAP. The CDR3 DNA reads TGTGCTAGTGGTCCAGGACAGGGGATGGATGAGCAGTTCTTC. Its translation is CASGPGQGMDEQFF. The full variable domain, with the rest looked up from reference TRBV12-5 and TRBJ2-1, is DARVTQTPRHKVTEMGQEVTMRCQPILGHNTVFWYRQTMMQGLELLAYFRNRAPLDDSGMPKDRFSAEMPDATLATLKIQPSEPRDSAVYFCASGPGQGMDEQFFGPGTRLTVL.